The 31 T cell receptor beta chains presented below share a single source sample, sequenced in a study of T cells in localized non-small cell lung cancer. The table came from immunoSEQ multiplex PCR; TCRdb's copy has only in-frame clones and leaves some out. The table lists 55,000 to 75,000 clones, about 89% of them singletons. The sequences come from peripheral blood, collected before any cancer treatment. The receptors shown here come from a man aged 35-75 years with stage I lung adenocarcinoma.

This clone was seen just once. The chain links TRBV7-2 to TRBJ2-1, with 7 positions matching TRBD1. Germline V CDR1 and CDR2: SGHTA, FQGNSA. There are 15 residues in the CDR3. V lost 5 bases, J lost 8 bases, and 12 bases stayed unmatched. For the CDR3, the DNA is TGTGCCAGCAGCATCCAGACAGGGCGGAGCGATGAGCAGTTCTTC. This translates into CASSIQTGRSDEQFF.

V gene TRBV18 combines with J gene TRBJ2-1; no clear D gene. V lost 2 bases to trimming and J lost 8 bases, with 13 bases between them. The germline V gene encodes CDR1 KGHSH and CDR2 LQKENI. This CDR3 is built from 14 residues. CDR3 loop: CASSPELLHDEQFF. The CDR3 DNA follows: TGTGCCAGCTCACCAGAACTATTACACGATGAGCAGTTCTTC.

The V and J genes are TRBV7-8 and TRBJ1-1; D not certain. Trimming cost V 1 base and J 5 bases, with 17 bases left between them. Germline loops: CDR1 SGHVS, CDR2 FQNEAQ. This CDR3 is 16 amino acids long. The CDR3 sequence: CASSLGLGRLVTEAFF. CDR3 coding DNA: TGTGCCAGCAGCTTAGGTTTAGGACGGTTGGTAACTGAAGCTTTCTTT. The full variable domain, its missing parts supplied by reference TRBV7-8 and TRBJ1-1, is GAGVSQSPRYKVAKRGQDVALRCDPISGHVSLFWYQQALGQGPEFLTYFQNEAQLDKSGLPSDRFFAERPEGSVSTLKIQRTQQEDSAVYLCASSLGLGRLVTEAFFGQGTRLTVV.

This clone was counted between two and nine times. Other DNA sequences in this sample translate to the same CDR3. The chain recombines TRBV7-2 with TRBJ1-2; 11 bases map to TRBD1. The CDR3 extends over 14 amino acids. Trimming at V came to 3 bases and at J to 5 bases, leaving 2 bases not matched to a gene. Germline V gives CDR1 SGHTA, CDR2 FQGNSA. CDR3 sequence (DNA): TGTGCCAGCAGCTTGGACAGGGGGCCGTATGGCTACACCTTC. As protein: CASSLDRGPYGYTF. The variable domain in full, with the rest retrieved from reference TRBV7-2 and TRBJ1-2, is GAGVSQSPSNKVTEKGKDVELRCDPISGHTALYWYRQSLGQGLEFLIYFQGNSAPDKSGLPSDRFSAERTGGSVSTLTIQRTQQEDSAVYLCASSLDRGPYGYTFGSGTRLTVV.

CDR3 in amino acids: CASGLVRLGRTDTQYF. In nucleotides, the CDR3 is TGTGCTAGTGGTTTGGTACGGCTGGGACGCACAGATACGCAGTATTTT. The chain combines TRBV12-5 with TRBJ2-3; D assignment may be TRBD1 or TRBD2 (5 bases each). Germline V gene data show CDR1 as LGHNT and CDR2 as FRNRAP. CDR3 length: 16 residues. The ends were cut back, 0 bases at V and 1 base at J, with 11 bases in the middle.

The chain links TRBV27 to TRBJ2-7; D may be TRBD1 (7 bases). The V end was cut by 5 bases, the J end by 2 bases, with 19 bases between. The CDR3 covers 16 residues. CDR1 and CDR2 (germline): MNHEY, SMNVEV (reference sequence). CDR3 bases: TGTGCCAGCAGTCGCCTCTCCGGGGGACAGACCTACGAGCAGTACTTC. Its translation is CASSRLSGGQTYEQYF.

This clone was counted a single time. The CDR3 nucleotides read TGCGCCAGCAGAAACTACCAAAACAGGGATGAGCAGTATTTT. This sequence encodes CASRNYQNRDEQYF. The chain is built from TRBV5-1 and TRBJ2-3; D is perhaps TRBD1 (6 bases). Trimming stripped 5 bases from V and 11 bases from J, with 21 bases between. The CDR3 has 14 residues. Germline CDR1 is SGHRS and CDR2 is YFSETQ.

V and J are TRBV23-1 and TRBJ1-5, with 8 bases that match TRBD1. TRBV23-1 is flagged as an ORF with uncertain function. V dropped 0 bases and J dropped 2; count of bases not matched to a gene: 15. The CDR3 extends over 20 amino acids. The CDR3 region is CASSQSPRDRNHSGNQPQHF. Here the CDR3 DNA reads TGCGCCAGCAGTCAATCCCCCAGGGACAGGAACCATTCAGGCAATCAGCCCCAGCATTTT.

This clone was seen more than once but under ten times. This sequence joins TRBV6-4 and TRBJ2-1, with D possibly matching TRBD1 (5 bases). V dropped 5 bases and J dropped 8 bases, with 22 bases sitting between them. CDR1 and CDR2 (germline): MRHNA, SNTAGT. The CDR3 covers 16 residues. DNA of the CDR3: TGTGCCAGCAGTCCATCCGACAGCCGTTCCAGGTATGAGCAGTTCTTC. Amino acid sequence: CASSPSDSRSRYEQFF.

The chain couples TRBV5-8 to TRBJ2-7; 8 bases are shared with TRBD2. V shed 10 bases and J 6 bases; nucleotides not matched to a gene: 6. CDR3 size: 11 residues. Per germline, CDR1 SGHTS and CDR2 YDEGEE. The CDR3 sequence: CAAAGRAEQYF. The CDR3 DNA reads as TGTGCCGCCGCCGGGAGGGCCGAGCAGTACTTC. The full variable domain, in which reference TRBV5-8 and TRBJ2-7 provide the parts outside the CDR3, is EAGVTQSPTHLIKTRGQQATLRCSPISGHTSVYWYQQALGLGLQFLLWYDEGEERNRGNFPPRFSGRQFPNYSSELNVNALELEDSALYLCAAAGRAEQYFGPGTRLTVT.

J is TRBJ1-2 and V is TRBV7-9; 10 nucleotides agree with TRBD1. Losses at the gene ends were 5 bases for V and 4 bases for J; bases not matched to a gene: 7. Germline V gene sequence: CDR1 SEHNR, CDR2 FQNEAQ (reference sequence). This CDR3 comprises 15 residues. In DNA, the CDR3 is TGTGCCAGCAGCGGGGGGGACAGGGGCCCCTATGGCTACACCTTC. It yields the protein CASSGGDRGPYGYTF.

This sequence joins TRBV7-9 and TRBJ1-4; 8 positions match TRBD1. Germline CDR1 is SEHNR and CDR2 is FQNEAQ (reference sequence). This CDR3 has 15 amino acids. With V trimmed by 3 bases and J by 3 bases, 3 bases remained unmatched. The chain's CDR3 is CASSFQQGANEKLFF. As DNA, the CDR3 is TGTGCCAGCAGCTTTCAACAGGGGGCTAATGAAAAACTGTTTTTT.

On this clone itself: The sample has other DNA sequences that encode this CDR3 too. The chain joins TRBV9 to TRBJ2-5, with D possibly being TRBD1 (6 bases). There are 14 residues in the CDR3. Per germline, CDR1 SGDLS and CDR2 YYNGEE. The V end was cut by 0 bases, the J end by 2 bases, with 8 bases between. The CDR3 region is CASSVGTVQETQYF. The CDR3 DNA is TGTGCCAGCAGCGTAGGGACAGTACAAGAGACCCAGTACTTC.

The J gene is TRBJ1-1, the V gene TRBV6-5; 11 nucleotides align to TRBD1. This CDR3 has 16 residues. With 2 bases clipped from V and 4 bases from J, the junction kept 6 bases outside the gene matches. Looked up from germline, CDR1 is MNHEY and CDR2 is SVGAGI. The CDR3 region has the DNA TGTGCCAGCAGTTACATTAGGACAGGGGGCGGCACTGAAGCTTTCTTT. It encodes CASSYIRTGGGTEAFF.

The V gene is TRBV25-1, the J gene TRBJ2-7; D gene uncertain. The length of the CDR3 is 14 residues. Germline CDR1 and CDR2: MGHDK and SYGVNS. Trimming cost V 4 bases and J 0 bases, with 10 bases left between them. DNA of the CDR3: TGTGCCAGCAGTGCCCTCCCAAGCTCCTACGAGCAGTACTTC. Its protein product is CASSALPSSYEQYF.

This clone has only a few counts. The chain's CDR3 is CSVTGTMNQETQYF. CDR3 in DNA: TGCAGCGTGACCGGGACAATGAACCAAGAGACCCAGTACTTC. The J gene is TRBJ2-5, the V gene TRBV29-1; D possibly corresponds to TRBD1 (6 bases). Germline V gene lookup returns CDR1 SQVTM and CDR2 ANQGSEA. This CDR3 region has 14 residues. With 6 bases removed from V and 0 bases from J, the gap between germline ends came to 14 bases.

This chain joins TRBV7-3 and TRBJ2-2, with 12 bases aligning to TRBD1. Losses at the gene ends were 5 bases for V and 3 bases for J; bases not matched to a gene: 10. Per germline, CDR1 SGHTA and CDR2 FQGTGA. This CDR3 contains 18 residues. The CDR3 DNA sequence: TGTGCCAGCAGCCCAAGGGACAGGGGGCGCCGGGACACCGGGGAGCTGTTTTTT. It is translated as CASSPRDRGRRDTGELFF. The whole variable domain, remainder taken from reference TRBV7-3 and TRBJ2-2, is GAGVSQTPSNKVTEKGKYVELRCDPISGHTALYWYRQSLGQGPEFLIYFQGTGAADDSGLPNDRFFAVRPEGSVSTLKIQRTERGDSAVYLCASSPRDRGRRDTGELFFGEGSRLTVL.

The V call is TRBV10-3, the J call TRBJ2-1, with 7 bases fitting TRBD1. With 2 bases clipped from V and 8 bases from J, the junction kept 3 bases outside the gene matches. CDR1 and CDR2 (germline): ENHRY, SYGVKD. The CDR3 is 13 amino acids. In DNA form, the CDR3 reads TGTGCCATCAGTGAGGACAGGGATGATGAGCAGTTCTTC. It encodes CAISEDRDDEQFF.

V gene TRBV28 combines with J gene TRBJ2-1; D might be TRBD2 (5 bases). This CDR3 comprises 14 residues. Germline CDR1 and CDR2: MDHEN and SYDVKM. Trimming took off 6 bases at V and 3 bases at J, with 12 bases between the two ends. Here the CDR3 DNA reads TGTGCCAGCAGCTCTATCGGGGACTACAATGAGCAGTTCTTC. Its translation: CASSSIGDYNEQFF.

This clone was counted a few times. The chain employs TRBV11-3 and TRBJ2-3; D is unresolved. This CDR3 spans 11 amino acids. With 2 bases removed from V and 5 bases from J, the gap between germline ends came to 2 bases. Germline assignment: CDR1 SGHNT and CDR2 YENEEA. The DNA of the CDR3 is TGTGCCAGCAGCTTACTAGATACGCAGTATTTT. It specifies CASSLLDTQYF.

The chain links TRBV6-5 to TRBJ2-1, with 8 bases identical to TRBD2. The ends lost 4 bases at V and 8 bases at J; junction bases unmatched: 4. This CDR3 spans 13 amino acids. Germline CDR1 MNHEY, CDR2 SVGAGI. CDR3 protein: CASSSGLGYEQFF. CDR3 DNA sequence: TGTGCCAGCAGTTCGGGACTAGGGTATGAGCAGTTCTTC.

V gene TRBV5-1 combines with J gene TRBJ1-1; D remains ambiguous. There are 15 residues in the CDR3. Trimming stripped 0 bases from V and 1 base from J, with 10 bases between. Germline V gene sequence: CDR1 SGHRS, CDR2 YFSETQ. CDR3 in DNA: TGCGCCAGCAGCTTGGGTTCAGTCGGGAACACTGAAGCTTTCTTT. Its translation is CASSLGSVGNTEAFF.

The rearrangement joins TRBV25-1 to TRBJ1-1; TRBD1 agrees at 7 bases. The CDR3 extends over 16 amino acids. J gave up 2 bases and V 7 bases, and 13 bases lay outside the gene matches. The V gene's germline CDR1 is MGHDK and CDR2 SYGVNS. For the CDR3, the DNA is TGTGCCAGCACCTTGAATGAGGGGGCCGCAAACACTGAAGCTTTCTTT. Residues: CASTLNEGAANTEAFF. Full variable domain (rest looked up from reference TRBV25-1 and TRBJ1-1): EADIYQTPRYLVIGTGKKITLECSQTMGHDKMYWYQQDPGMELHLIHYSYGVNSTEKGDLSSESTVSRIRTEHFPLTLESARPSHTSQYLCASTLNEGAANTEAFFGQGTRLTVV.

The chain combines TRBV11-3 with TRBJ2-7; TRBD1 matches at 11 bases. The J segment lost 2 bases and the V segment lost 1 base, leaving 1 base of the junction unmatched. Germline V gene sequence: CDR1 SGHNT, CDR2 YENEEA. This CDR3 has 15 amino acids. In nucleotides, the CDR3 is TGTGCCAGCAGCTTAGTGGGACAGGGGGCCTACGAGCAGTACTTC. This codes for CASSLVGQGAYEQYF.

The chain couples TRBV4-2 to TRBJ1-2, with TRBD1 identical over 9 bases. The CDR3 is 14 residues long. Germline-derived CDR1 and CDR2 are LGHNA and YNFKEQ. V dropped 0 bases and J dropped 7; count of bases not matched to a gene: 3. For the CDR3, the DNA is TGTGCCAGCAGCCAAGATACAGGGGGCAGTGGCTACACCTTC. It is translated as CASSQDTGGSGYTF.

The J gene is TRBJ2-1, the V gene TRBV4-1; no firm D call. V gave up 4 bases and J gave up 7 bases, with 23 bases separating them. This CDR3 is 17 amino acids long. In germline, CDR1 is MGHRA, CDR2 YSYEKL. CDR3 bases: TGCGCCAGCAGCCGGACCCCAGGCGGTGTCGGGTCAAATGAGCAGTTCTTC. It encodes CASSRTPGGVGSNEQFF.

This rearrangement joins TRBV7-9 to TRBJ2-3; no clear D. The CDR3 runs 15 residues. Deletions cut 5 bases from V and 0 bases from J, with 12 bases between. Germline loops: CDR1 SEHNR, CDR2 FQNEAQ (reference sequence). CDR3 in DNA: TGTGCCAGCAGCCTCCAGGATATAAGCACAGATACGCAGTATTTT. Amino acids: CASSLQDISTDTQYF. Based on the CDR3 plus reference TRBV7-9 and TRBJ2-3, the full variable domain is DTGVSQNPRHKITKRGQNVTFRCDPISEHNRLYWYRQTLGQGPEFLTYFQNEAQLEKSRLLSDRFSAERPKGSFSTLEIQRTEQGDSAMYLCASSLQDISTDTQYFGPGTRLTVL.

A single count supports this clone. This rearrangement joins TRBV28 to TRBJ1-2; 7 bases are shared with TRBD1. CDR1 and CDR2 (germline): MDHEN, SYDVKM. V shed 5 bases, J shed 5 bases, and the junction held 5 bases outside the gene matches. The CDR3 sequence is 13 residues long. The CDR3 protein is CASSPGQTYGYTF. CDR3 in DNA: TGTGCCAGCAGTCCGGGACAGACGTATGGCTACACCTTC.

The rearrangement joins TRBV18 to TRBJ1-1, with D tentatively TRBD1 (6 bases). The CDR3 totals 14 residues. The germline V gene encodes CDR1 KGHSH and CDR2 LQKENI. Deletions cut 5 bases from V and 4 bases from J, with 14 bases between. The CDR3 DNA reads TGTGCCAGCTCAACTACAGGGTTTACCACTGAAGCTTTCTTT. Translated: CASSTTGFTTEAFF.

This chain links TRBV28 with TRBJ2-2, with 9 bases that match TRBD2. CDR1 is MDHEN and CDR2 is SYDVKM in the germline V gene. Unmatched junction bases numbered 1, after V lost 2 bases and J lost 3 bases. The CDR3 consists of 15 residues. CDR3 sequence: CASSLGGRDTGELFF. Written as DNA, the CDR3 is TGTGCCAGCAGTTTAGGCGGGAGGGACACCGGGGAGCTGTTTTTT.

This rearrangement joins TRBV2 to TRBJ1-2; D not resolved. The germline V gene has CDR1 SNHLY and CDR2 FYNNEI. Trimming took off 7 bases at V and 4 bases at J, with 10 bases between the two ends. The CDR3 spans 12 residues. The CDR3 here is CASKQDLYGYTF. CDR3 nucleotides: TGTGCCAGCAAGCAGGACCTCTATGGCTACACCTTC.